Below are 30 T cell receptor beta chains sequenced from a single sample in a study of shared clonotypes between healthy human individuals. TCRdb keeps only in-frame clones here, not all; method: immunoSEQ multiplex PCR. The data show around 2.5 million clones, roughly 93% seen once. Sequenced input: naive CD4+ T cells from PBMCs. Subset meaning: CD45RA+ positively selected. These receptors were obtained from a man aged 18 to 29 in good health. Some clones in this sample may be carry-over from other donors' samples.

J is TRBJ2-1 and V is TRBV5-5; no clear D. From germline, CDR1 is SGHKS and CDR2 YYEKEE (reference sequence). Trimming took off 0 bases at V and 10 bases at J, with 14 bases between the two ends. This CDR3 is 14 amino acids long. Here the CDR3 reads CASSLAGYVEEQFF. CDR3 nucleotide sequence: TGTGCCAGCAGCTTGGCAGGCTACGTAGAAGAGCAGTTCTTC.

The rearrangement joins TRBV6-1 to TRBJ2-3; no definite D call. The germline V gene encodes CDR1 MNHNS and CDR2 SASEGT. V lost 6 bases and J 0 bases, leaving 10 bases between the germline ends. This CDR3 spans 14 amino acids. The CDR3 spells CASRAQVSTDTQYF. As DNA, the CDR3 is TGTGCCAGCAGGGCCCAGGTTAGCACAGATACGCAGTATTTT.

The chain employs TRBV5-6 and TRBJ2-7; D is tentatively TRBD1 or TRBD2 (5 bases each). This CDR3 has 16 residues. Trimming left V 0 bases short and J 4 bases short, with 17 bases between. The germline V gene has CDR1 SGHDT and CDR2 YYEEEE. The CDR3 DNA sequence: TGTGCCAGCAGCTTGGGTTTGAGGGGATTCAGTTACGAGCAGTACTTC. This sequence encodes CASSLGLRGFSYEQYF. Supplemented by reference TRBV5-6 and TRBJ2-7, the full variable domain reads DAGVTQSPTHLIKTRGQQVTLRCSPKSGHDTVSWYQQALGQGPQFIFQYYEEEERQRGNFPDRFSGHQFPNYSSELNVNALLLGDSALYLCASSLGLRGFSYEQYFGPGTRLTVT.

The chain uses TRBV6-5 and TRBJ1-5; D gene unclear. V was cut by 0 bases and J by 6 bases, with 9 bases left in between. Germline V lookup: CDR1 MNHEY, CDR2 SVGAGI. There are 14 residues in the CDR3. The CDR3, as DNA: TGTGCCAGCAGTTACTCGACGGGAGTTCAGCCCCAGCATTTT. Translation: CASSYSTGVQPQHF.

The V gene is TRBV19, the J gene TRBJ1-1, with D tentatively TRBD1 (5 bases). From germline, CDR1 is LNHDA and CDR2 SQIVND (reference sequence). V was cut by 6 bases and J by 3 bases, with 11 bases left in between. The CDR3 has 13 amino acids. The CDR3 is CASRKDSDTEAFF. CDR3 DNA: TGTGCCAGTAGAAAAGACAGTGACACTGAAGCTTTCTTT.

Here the CDR3 DNA reads TGTGCCACCACGGGCGAGCGGGGAAAGAGCTCCTACAATGAGCAGTTCTTC. It is translated as CATTGERGKSSYNEQFF. V and J are TRBV7-9 and TRBJ2-1; 7 positions match TRBD2. The germline V gene has CDR1 SEHNR and CDR2 FQNEAQ (reference sequence). CDR3 length: 17 residues. V trimming: 10 bases; J trimming: 0 bases; junction bases outside the gene matches: 15. The complete variable domain, with remaining parts taken from reference TRBV7-9 and TRBJ2-1, reads DTGVSQNPRHKITKRGQNVTFRCDPISEHNRLYWYRQTLGQGPEFLTYFQNEAQLEKSRLLSDRFSAERPKGSFSTLEIQRTEQGDSAMYLCATTGERGKSSYNEQFFGPGTRLTVL.

V usage is TRBV5-1 and J usage is TRBJ1-2; D gene uncertain. Deletions cut 1 base from V and 6 bases from J, with 7 bases between. The V gene's germline CDR1 is SGHRS and CDR2 YFSETQ. CDR3 size: 12 residues. The CDR3 region has the DNA TGCGCCAGCAGCTTGCAGGCTAATGGCTACACCTTC. Protein product: CASSLQANGYTF.

Written as DNA, the CDR3 is TGTGCCAGCAGCCGGACATCAGGCGATGGCTACACCTTC. Translation gives CASSRTSGDGYTF. The gene calls are TRBV7-9 and TRBJ1-2; a possible D gene is TRBD1 (5 bases). Per germline, CDR1 SEHNR and CDR2 FQNEAQ (reference sequence). The ends were cut back, 5 bases at V and 6 bases at J, with 13 bases in the middle. The CDR3 runs to 13 residues.

The chain combines TRBV30 with TRBJ1-5, with 9 nucleotides matching TRBD1. V was pared by 8 bases and J by 10 bases, with 12 bases of the junction left unmatched. Germline CDR1 and CDR2: GTSNPN and SVGIG (reference sequence). The CDR3 covers 13 residues. The CDR3 DNA follows: TGTGCCGCCACGGACAGGGGCCATACACCCCAGCATTTT. Translated, it gives CAATDRGHTPQHF.

The J gene is TRBJ2-1, the V gene TRBV2; TRBD2 agrees at 8 bases. The CDR3 is made up of 11 amino acids. Trimming took 6 bases from V and 12 from J; bases not matched to a gene: 4. Germline CDR1 and CDR2: SNHLY and FYNNEI. CDR3 amino acids: CASRGGTRQFF. As DNA, the CDR3 is TGTGCCAGCAGGGGGGGGACTAGGCAGTTCTTC.

The CDR3 sequence: CASSFQGTGELFF. The CDR3 nucleotides are TGTGCCAGCAGCTTCCAGGGAACCGGGGAGCTGTTTTTT. The chain combines TRBV5-4 with TRBJ2-2; D may be TRBD1 (5 bases). The germline V gene has CDR1 SGHNT and CDR2 YYREEE (reference sequence). The CDR3 sequence is 13 residues long. V was shortened by 2 bases and J by 5 bases, with 7 bases between the two germline ends.

This clone turned up a few times. The chain is built from TRBV19 and TRBJ2-2; the match to TRBD1 covers 10 bases. V shed 5 bases and J 4 bases; nucleotides not matched to a gene: 7. Per germline, CDR1 LNHDA and CDR2 SQIVND (reference sequence). The CDR3 totals 16 residues. The CDR3 region is CASSERTGGSTGELFF. As DNA, the CDR3 is TGTGCCAGTAGTGAACGGACAGGGGGAAGCACCGGGGAGCTGTTTTTT.

This clone was counted only a few times. The chain carries TRBV7-3 and TRBJ1-1; D perhaps matches TRBD1 (5 bases). Per germline, CDR1 SGHTA and CDR2 FQGTGA. This CDR3 spans 15 amino acids. V dropped 1 base and J dropped 1 base, with 10 bases sitting between them. In DNA form, the CDR3 reads TGTGCCAGCAGCTTAAGCGGGACGGGGAACACTGAAGCTTTCTTT. Translation gives CASSLSGTGNTEAFF.

This chain links TRBV2 with TRBJ2-2; D not resolved. V lost 6 bases and J 1 base, leaving 3 bases between the germline ends. Germline-derived CDR1 and CDR2 are SNHLY and FYNNEI. CDR3 length equals 12 residues. The CDR3 protein is CASRLNTGELFF. In DNA, the CDR3 is TGTGCCAGCAGACTGAACACCGGGGAGCTGTTTTTT.

The chain has TRBV4-2 and TRBJ2-5, with D maybe TRBD2 (6 bases). Trimming pared 0 bases from V and 9 bases from J, leaving 20 bases between. The CDR3 has 16 residues. CDR1 is LGHNA and CDR2 is YNFKEQ in the germline V gene. The DNA of the CDR3 is TGTGCCAGCAGCCAAGACTTGAGGACGGGATGGGGGGCCCAGTACTTC. Its protein product is CASSQDLRTGWGAQYF.

This clone was detected once. This rearrangement joins TRBV5-1 to TRBJ2-5, with a weak D call TRBD2 (5 bases). The CDR3 is 15 residues long. V shed 1 base and J shed 3 bases, with 13 bases lying between them. CDR1 SGHRS and CDR2 YFSETQ come from the germline V gene. CDR3 nucleotide sequence: TGCGCCAGCAGCTTGTTCAACTCCGGGGAAGAGACCCAGTACTTC. Residues: CASSLFNSGEETQYF.

V usage is TRBV28 and J usage is TRBJ1-3, with TRBD1 matching 7 bases. CDR1 MDHEN and CDR2 SYDVKM come from the germline V gene. This CDR3 is 16 amino acids long. J lost 0 bases, V lost 7 bases, and 9 bases had no gene match. CDR3 region: CASTLRTGSSGNTIYF. As DNA, the CDR3 is TGTGCCAGCACCCTTCGGACAGGTTCCTCTGGAAACACCATATATTTT.

V is TRBV27 and J is TRBJ2-1, with D possibly TRBD2 on 5 matching bases. Germline V CDR1 and CDR2: MNHEY, SMNVEV (reference sequence). Deletions cut 3 bases from V and 8 bases from J, with 17 bases between. The CDR3 loop spans 15 amino acids. CDR3 amino acids: CASSFSSTVGDEQFF. CDR3 DNA: TGTGCCAGCAGTTTTTCTTCGACGGTGGGAGATGAGCAGTTCTTC.

V gene TRBV5-1 combines with J gene TRBJ2-2, with 11 bases that match TRBD2. J was trimmed by 4 bases and V by 4 bases; bases with no gene match: 6. Germline loops: CDR1 SGHRS, CDR2 YFSETQ. CDR3 length: 16 amino acids. The CDR3 DNA reads as TGCGCCAGCAGCATCCACCTAGCGGGAGGCACCGGGGAGCTGTTTTTT. This sequence encodes CASSIHLAGGTGELFF.

This clone appeared a single time. This sequence joins TRBV4-2 and TRBJ2-3; 14 bases fit TRBD2. CDR1 is LGHNA and CDR2 is YNFKEQ in the germline V gene. Trimming took 4 bases from V and 3 from J; bases not matched to a gene: 3. The CDR3 loop spans 16 amino acids. CDR3 nucleotides: TGTGCCAGCAGCCCGGGACTAGCGGGAGTGACAGATACGCAGTATTTT. Amino acids: CASSPGLAGVTDTQYF.

The rearrangement uses TRBV4-1 and TRBJ2-1; 10 nucleotides match TRBD2. Unmatched junction bases numbered 17, after V lost 5 bases and J lost 7 bases. This CDR3 has 18 amino acids. Germline V gives CDR1 MGHRA, CDR2 YSYEKL. CDR3 amino acids: CASSYPPSGRAGINEQFF. DNA for the CDR3: TGCGCCAGCAGCTATCCCCCGAGCGGGAGGGCCGGGATAAATGAGCAGTTCTTC.

The genes are TRBV27 and TRBJ1-3; the match to TRBD1 covers 9 bases. This CDR3 is built from 16 residues. Germline V gene sequence: CDR1 MNHEY, CDR2 SMNVEV (reference sequence). Trimming took 5 bases from V and 3 from J; bases not matched to a gene: 8. Here the CDR3 DNA reads TGTGCCAGCAGTCGGGCCGGGACAGGGTTTGGAAACACCATATATTTT. It codes for CASSRAGTGFGNTIYF.

Regarding this clone: The same CDR3 is also encoded by other DNA sequences in this sample. V is TRBV5-1 and J is TRBJ2-2; no firm D call. The CDR3 is 15 amino acids. Trimming left V 5 bases short and J 0 bases short, with 11 bases between. Germline-derived CDR1 and CDR2 are SGHRS and YFSETQ. The DNA for the CDR3 is TGCGCCAGCAGTCCCGACCGAGCGAACACCGGGGAGCTGTTTTTT. Translated: CASSPDRANTGELFF. The variable domain in full, completed from reference TRBV5-1 and TRBJ2-2, reads KAGVTQTPRYLIKTRGQQVTLSCSPISGHRSVSWYQQTPGQGLQFLFEYFSETQRNKGNFPGRFSGRQFSNSRSEMNVSTLELGDSALYLCASSPDRANTGELFFGEGSRLTVL.

The chain is built from TRBV30 and TRBJ2-5; no firm D call. The CDR3 has 13 residues. CDR1 and CDR2 (germline): GTSNPN, SVGIG (reference sequence). The ends were cut back, 3 bases at V and 3 bases at J, with 11 bases in the middle. The CDR3 here is CAWRSGHEETQYF. The CDR3 DNA is TGTGCCTGGAGATCGGGTCATGAAGAGACCCAGTACTTC.

The J gene is TRBJ2-3, the V gene TRBV4-3; TRBD2 aligns across 11 bases. The CDR3 loop spans 18 amino acids. The V gene's germline CDR1 is LGHNA and CDR2 YSLEER. V gave up 1 base and J gave up 2 bases; unmatched junction bases: 8. The CDR3 protein is CASSQALAGESSTDTQYF. CDR3 DNA sequence: TGCGCCAGCAGCCAAGCACTAGCGGGAGAGTCCTCCACAGATACGCAGTATTTT.

J is TRBJ2-7 and V is TRBV29-1, with 12 bases that match TRBD2. The junction had 13 bases not matched to a gene; V was cut back by 7 bases and J by 3 bases. Germline V gives CDR1 SQVTM, CDR2 ANQGSEA. The CDR3 loop spans 16 amino acids. The CDR3 bases are TGCAGCGCAGGACTAGCGGGGTCAGCGGATGGCTACGAGCAGTACTTC. It yields the protein CSAGLAGSADGYEQYF.

The chain carries TRBV6-5 and TRBJ1-3; 7 nucleotides match TRBD1. The CDR3 consists of 12 residues. Germline-derived CDR1 and CDR2 are MNHEY and SVGAGI. CDR3 nucleotides: TGTCACCAACCCCGGGACAGCGACACCATATATTTT. Its protein is CHQPRDSDTIYF.

V is TRBV11-2 and J is TRBJ2-1; the match to TRBD2 covers 8 bases. J gave up 7 bases and V 4 bases, and 15 bases lay outside the gene matches. Germline V CDR1 and CDR2: SGHAT, FQNNGV. This CDR3 contains 17 residues. The CDR3 loop is CASSSNKRAGGTNEQFF. The CDR3 DNA is TGTGCCAGCAGCTCCAATAAGCGGGCGGGGGGAACTAATGAGCAGTTCTTC.

This chain joins TRBV6-5 and TRBJ2-1; D might be TRBD2 (6 bases). This CDR3 contains 13 residues. Germline loops: CDR1 MNHEY, CDR2 SVGAGI. With 6 bases removed from V and 5 bases from J, the gap between germline ends came to 11 bases. Here the CDR3 reads CASRASADNEQFF. The CDR3 DNA reads TGTGCCAGCAGGGCTAGCGCCGACAATGAGCAGTTCTTC.

Points on this clone: Distinct nucleotide sequences in the sample also encode this CDR3. The gene calls are TRBV7-2 and TRBJ2-2; 8 nucleotides line up with TRBD2. Germline CDR1 is SGHTA and CDR2 is FQGNSA. Losses at the gene ends were 1 base for V and 3 bases for J; bases not matched to a gene: 1. CDR3 length equals 15 residues. CDR3 coding DNA: TGTGCCAGCAGCTTAGGCGGGGGGTACACCGGGGAGCTGTTTTTT. Amino acids: CASSLGGGYTGELFF. Full variable domain (remainder filled in from reference TRBV7-2 and TRBJ2-2): GAGVSQSPSNKVTEKGKDVELRCDPISGHTALYWYRQSLGQGLEFLIYFQGNSAPDKSGLPSDRFSAERTGGSVSTLTIQRTQQEDSAVYLCASSLGGGYTGELFFGEGSRLTVL.